Listed here are 10 T cell receptor beta chains from one sample, sequenced in a study of spatial heterogeneity in lung cancer. TCRdb fed the 5' RACE reads into MiXCR, producing one record per CDR3 protein. Of 4,400 or so distinct CDR3 sequences in the sample, about 48% were seen once. Specified time point: sample taken at primary tumor resection. Sequencing covered unsorted whole RNA taken from tumor, nontumor lung or frozen PBMC. The source was PBMCs, collected at surgery. These receptors all stem from a female donor with early-stage non-small cell lung cancer.

In regard to this clonotype: This beta chain is a stray sequence in a library constructed for alpha chains; its clone size is not meaningful. The rearrangement joins TRBV7-6 to TRBJ2-7; 8 positions match TRBD1. Trimming at V came to 5 bases and at J to 4 bases, leaving 7 bases not matched to a gene. CDR1 and CDR2 (germline): SGHVS, FNYEAQ. The CDR3 sequence is 14 residues long. The CDR3 spells CASSQTTGGYEQYF. Here the CDR3 DNA reads TGTGCCAGCAGCCAGACAACAGGGGGTTACGAGCAGTACTTC.

For this clonotype: This beta chain turned up in a library designed for alpha chains; as an off-target read, its abundance says little. The chain joins TRBV2 to TRBJ1-5; 8 positions match TRBD1. Trimming at V came to 7 bases and at J to 5 bases, leaving 13 bases not matched to a gene. Germline lookup yields CDR1 SNHLY and CDR2 FYNNEI. The CDR3 consists of 16 residues. The CDR3 is CASKPGQGVRHQPQHF. In DNA, the CDR3 is TGTGCCAGCAAACCCGGACAGGGAGTAAGACATCAGCCCCAGCATTTT.

As for this clonotype: Found in a library prepared for alpha chains, this beta chain is an off-target read, and its abundance has little meaning. The chain uses TRBV20-1 and TRBJ2-7, with 9 bases that match TRBD1. J was trimmed by 5 bases and V by 1 base; bases with no gene match: 6. The CDR3 length is 14 residues. Germline V gene lookup returns CDR1 DFQATT and CDR2 SNEGSKA (reference sequence). The DNA of the CDR3 is TGCAGTGCTAGAGGAGGGGACAGGGTCAACGAGCAGTACTTC. Amino acids: CSARGGDRVNEQYF.

This clonotype appeared once. Little can be read into the size of this beta chain, an off-target read in a library designed for alpha chains. The CDR3: CASSYSTGTGMNEQFF. DNA for the CDR3: TGTGCCAGCAGTTACTCGACCGGGACAGGGATGAATGAGCAGTTCTTC. The chain joins TRBV6-7 to TRBJ2-1, with 9 bases that match TRBD1. TRBV6-7 counts as an open reading frame of uncertain function. The CDR3 has 16 residues. After removal of 0 bases from V and 7 bases from J, the junction contained 7 bases not matched to a gene.

Note on this clonotype: The junction differs from germline at one of its ends, possibly a read error. Found in a library prepared for alpha chains, this beta chain is an off-target read, and its abundance has little meaning. The chain links TRBV28 to TRBJ2-7; D may be TRBD1 (6 bases). The length of the CDR3 is 14 residues. Germline lookup yields CDR1 MDHEN and CDR2 SYDVKM. The CDR3 reads CASTTRTVPYERYF. The CDR3, as DNA: TGTGCCAGCACGACCCGGACAGTCCCCTACGAGCGGTACTTC.

On this clonotype: This beta chain is an unintended read in a library built for alpha chains; its size means little. This chain uses TRBV28 with TRBJ2-3; D gene ambiguous. The CDR3 consists of 13 residues. Looked up from germline, CDR1 is MDHEN and CDR2 is SYDVKM. Between the trimmed V and J ends, which lost 8 bases and 5 bases, there was a span of 14 bases. CDR3 coding DNA: TGTGCCAGCCGTCCGACAAATGAAGATACGCAGTATTTT. Translated: CASRPTNEDTQYF.

Turning to this clonotype: The library was prepared for alpha chains; this beta chain is a stray read, so its frequency means little. The V call is TRBV4-3, the J call TRBJ2-7; possible D gene TRBD1, 6 bases. From germline, CDR1 is LGHNA and CDR2 YSLEER. The CDR3 sequence is 15 residues long. V was shortened by 0 bases and J by 0 bases, with 9 bases between the two germline ends. CDR3 residues: CASSQDTGHSYEQYF. The CDR3 DNA sequence: TGCGCCAGCAGCCAAGATACAGGGCACTCCTACGAGCAGTACTTC.

This clonotype came up a few times. This beta chain turned up in a library designed for alpha chains; as an off-target read, its abundance says little. V usage is TRBV7-9 and J usage is TRBJ2-2; TRBD1 matches 8 bases. The ends lost 3 bases at V and 4 bases at J; junction bases unmatched: 4. The germline CDR1 and CDR2 sequences are SEHNR and FQNEAQ (reference sequence). This CDR3 spans 15 amino acids. The CDR3 loop is CASSFSGGITGELFF. The CDR3 nucleotides read TGTGCCAGCAGCTTCTCAGGGGGCATCACCGGGGAGCTGTTTTTT.

In the case of this clonotype: A library prepared for alpha chains yielded this beta chain as an off-target read; its size is of little meaning. The rearrangement links TRBV27 to TRBJ2-3; TRBD2 might be the D (6 bases). The CDR3 sequence is 15 residues long. Germline lookup yields CDR1 MNHEY and CDR2 SMNVEV (reference sequence). V lost 1 base and J lost 5, with 13 bases in between. CDR3 in amino acids: CASSLYGRGEDTQYF. DNA for the CDR3: TGTGCCAGCAGTTTATACGGGAGAGGGGAAGATACGCAGTATTTT.

About this clonotype: Because the library targeted alpha chains, this beta chain is an off-target read whose size means little. The gene calls are TRBV20-1 and TRBJ2-6; TRBD2 might be the D (7 bases). Trimming stripped 8 bases from V and 4 bases from J, with 15 bases between. This CDR3 region has 14 residues. Germline assignment: CDR1 DFQATT and CDR2 SNEGSKA (reference sequence). In nucleotides, the CDR3 is TGCAGTCTTGGGGGGGGCTCAGGGGCCAACGTCCTGACTTTC. Translation gives CSLGGGSGANVLTF.